The 22 T cell receptor beta chains below come from one sample, sequenced in a study of T cells in localized non-small cell lung cancer (dated by TCRdb to about 2020). To prepare the library, the immunoSEQ multiplex PCR assay was applied. This immuneACCESS table, as held by TCRdb, lists in-frame sequences with V and J called but not all clones. Of the missing ones, under half trace to an unresolved V gene in checked studies; the others have no known cause. This sample has 53,000 or so clones in its table, and 80% to 95% of those were observed once. 15% to 20% of the sample lies in the top ten. Sequenced material: peripheral blood, taken before any cancer treatment. These receptors were obtained from a man aged 35 to 70 with stage I lung adenocarcinoma.

A note on this clone: This may be a read error: a much more frequent sequence differs by one nucleotide. Different DNA sequences within this sample yield the same CDR3. The gene calls are TRBV30 and TRBJ2-7, with 8 bases identical to TRBD1. CDR1 and CDR2 from the germline V gene are GTSNPN and SVGIG (reference sequence). There are 13 residues in the CDR3. V dropped 3 bases and J dropped 3; count of bases not matched to a gene: 4. CDR3 DNA sequence: TGTGCCTGGAGAGACAGGGGAAGCTACGAGCAGTACTTC. Protein: CAWRDRGSYEQYF. Filled out from reference TRBV30 and TRBJ2-7, the complete variable domain reads SQTIHQWPATLVQPVGSPLSLECTVEGTSNPNLYWYRQAAGRGLQLLFYSVGIGQISSEVPQNLSASRPQDRQFILSSKKLLLSDSGFYLCAWRDRGSYEQYFGPGTRLTVT.

The genes are TRBV11-3 and TRBJ2-1, with D unresolved. Germline V gives CDR1 SGHNT, CDR2 YENEEA. The ends were cut back, 0 bases at V and 0 bases at J, with 12 bases in the middle. The CDR3 is 17 residues long. CDR3 amino acids: CASSLDLAPSSYNEQFF. The CDR3 nucleotides read TGTGCCAGCAGCTTAGATCTCGCCCCGAGCTCCTACAATGAGCAGTTCTTC.

The CDR3 loop reads CASSQFPTGGQNQETQYF. Here the CDR3 DNA reads TGCGCCAGCAGCCAATTCCCTACAGGGGGTCAAAACCAAGAGACCCAGTACTTC. The chain has TRBV4-3 and TRBJ2-5, with 8 bases matching TRBD1. Trimming cost V 2 bases and J 0 bases; bases outside gene matches: 11. CDR1 and CDR2 from the germline V gene are LGHNA and YSLEER. The CDR3 runs to 18 residues.

The rearrangement uses TRBV7-8 and TRBJ2-7, with D possibly TRBD2 on 5 matching bases. Germline V gene sequence: CDR1 SGHVS, CDR2 FQNEAQ. V was clipped by 1 base and J by 2 bases, with 12 bases between them. The CDR3 is made up of 15 amino acids. The CDR3 loop is CASSLDVQRTYEQYF. For the CDR3, the DNA is TGTGCCAGCAGCTTAGATGTGCAGCGGACCTACGAGCAGTACTTC. The whole variable domain, remainder taken from reference TRBV7-8 and TRBJ2-7, is GAGVSQSPRYKVAKRGQDVALRCDPISGHVSLFWYQQALGQGPEFLTYFQNEAQLDKSGLPSDRFFAERPEGSVSTLKIQRTQQEDSAVYLCASSLDVQRTYEQYFGPGTRLTVT.

The chain employs TRBV5-1 and TRBJ2-5; TRBD1 matches at 8 bases. The V and J ends lost 4 bases and 4 bases, in that order; junction bases with no gene match: 6. This CDR3 is 14 amino acids long. Germline V gene sequence: CDR1 SGHRS, CDR2 YFSETQ. The CDR3 sequence: CASSPGRGRETQYF. CDR3 nucleotides: TGCGCCAGCAGCCCCGGCAGGGGGCGAGAGACCCAGTACTTC. The full variable domain, with the rest looked up from reference TRBV5-1 and TRBJ2-5, is KAGVTQTPRYLIKTRGQQVTLSCSPISGHRSVSWYQQTPGQGLQFLFEYFSETQRNKGNFPGRFSGRQFSNSRSEMNVSTLELGDSALYLCASSPGRGRETQYFGPGTRLLVL.

V is TRBV21-1 and J is TRBJ2-5; the table's D gene call, TRBD1, was not cross checked with the DNA. TRBV21-1 is labeled a pseudogene. CDR3 length: 16 residues. CDR3 residues: CASSEQRRQGDETQYF. CDR3 coding DNA: TGTGCCAGCAGCGAACAAAGAAGACAGGGGGATGAGACCCAGTACTTC.

The chain recombines TRBV18 with TRBJ2-5; tentative D call: TRBD2 (6 bases). The length of the CDR3 is 14 residues. V was trimmed by 2 bases and J by 5 bases, leaving 12 bases between them. The germline gives CDR1 KGHSH, CDR2 LQKENI. The CDR3 here is CASSPGRDWETQYF. The CDR3 region has the DNA TGTGCCAGCTCACCAGGACGGGACTGGGAGACCCAGTACTTC.

By share, this clone counts as medium-sized. The rearrangement uses TRBV11-1 and TRBJ2-7, with 8 nucleotides matching TRBD1. Germline lookup yields CDR1 SGHAT and CDR2 FQDESV (reference sequence). V shed 2 bases, J shed 2 bases, and the junction held 2 bases outside the gene matches. This CDR3 contains 14 residues. CDR3: CASSLRDRPYEQYF. CDR3 bases: TGTGCCAGCAGCTTACGGGACAGGCCCTACGAGCAGTACTTC.

The J gene is TRBJ2-1, the V gene TRBV7-2; D is unresolved. The ends were cut back, 1 base at V and 9 bases at J, with 13 bases in the middle. The CDR3 loop spans 14 amino acids. CDR1 SGHTA and CDR2 FQGNSA come from the germline V gene. The CDR3 here is CASSLVPSWGEQFF. The CDR3 nucleotides read TGTGCCAGCAGCTTAGTGCCTAGTTGGGGTGAGCAGTTCTTC.

The rearrangement joins TRBV13 to TRBJ2-2; 7 bases are a match to TRBD1. The V segment lost 7 bases and the J segment 2 bases; nucleotides outside the gene matches: 10. The CDR3 totals 16 residues. Germline V gene sequence: CDR1 PRHDT, CDR2 FYEKMQ (reference sequence). The CDR3 DNA sequence: TGTGCCAGCACCGAGTCGACAGGGACCAACACCGGGGAGCTGTTTTTT. Translation: CASTESTGTNTGELFF.

The rearrangement uses TRBV14 and TRBJ2-7, with TRBD1 identical over 10 bases. The CDR3 spans 16 residues. With V trimmed by 1 base and J by 4 bases, 7 bases remained unmatched. Germline CDR1 reads SGHDN; CDR2 reads FVKESK. The CDR3 bases are TGTGCCAGCAGCCAAGGGATGACAGGGGGCTTTTACGAGCAGTACTTC. Its translation is CASSQGMTGGFYEQYF.

This sequence joins TRBV11-3 and TRBJ2-3, with D hard to call. The CDR3 consists of 13 residues. Germline CDR1 SGHNT, CDR2 YENEEA. Between the trimmed V and J ends, which lost 1 base and 6 bases, there was a span of 8 bases. The CDR3 loop is CASSLARDDTQYF. DNA for the CDR3: TGTGCCAGCAGCTTAGCGAGAGACGATACGCAGTATTTT.

This rearrangement joins TRBV5-1 to TRBJ1-2; D gene uncertain. V was pared by 0 bases and J by 6 bases, with 12 bases between. Germline V gene sequence: CDR1 SGHRS, CDR2 YFSETQ. The CDR3 contains 14 residues. The CDR3 is CASSLASQADGYTF. CDR3 in DNA: TGCGCCAGCAGCTTGGCGTCCCAGGCTGATGGCTACACCTTC. The entire variable domain, with the rest obtained from reference TRBV5-1 and TRBJ1-2, is as follows: KAGVTQTPRYLIKTRGQQVTLSCSPISGHRSVSWYQQTPGQGLQFLFEYFSETQRNKGNFPGRFSGRQFSNSRSEMNVSTLELGDSALYLCASSLASQADGYTFGSGTRLTVV.

V gene TRBV5-1 combines with J gene TRBJ1-6; D unresolved. Looked up from germline, CDR1 is SGHRS and CDR2 is YFSETQ. Trimming took off 2 bases at V and 0 bases at J, with 6 bases between the two ends. This CDR3 has 15 residues. The CDR3 spells CASSLRDSYNSPLHF. CDR3 coding DNA: TGCGCCAGCAGCTTAAGGGACTCCTATAATTCACCCCTCCACTTT.

The V call is TRBV6-6, the J call TRBJ1-1, with 9 bases that match TRBD1. The CDR3 sequence is 13 residues long. The V and J ends lost 6 bases and 8 bases, in that order; junction bases with no gene match: 7. Germline CDR1 reads MNHNY; CDR2 reads SVGAGI (reference sequence). CDR3 sequence reads: CASSANTGGEAFF. The CDR3, as DNA: TGTGCCAGCAGCGCCAATACAGGGGGCGAAGCTTTCTTT.

The chain uses TRBV9 and TRBJ2-3, with TRBD1 identical over 7 bases. V was pared by 2 bases and J by 0 bases, with 3 bases of the junction left unmatched. This CDR3 is 15 amino acids long. CDR1 and CDR2 from the germline V gene are SGDLS and YYNGEE. The CDR3 sequence is CASSVTGVSTDTQYF. The DNA of the CDR3 is TGTGCCAGCAGCGTTACAGGGGTCAGCACAGATACGCAGTATTTT.

The chain is built from TRBV6-5 and TRBJ1-1, with D hard to call. Looked up from germline, CDR1 is MNHEY and CDR2 is SVGAGI. V lost 3 bases and J 0 bases, leaving 5 bases between the germline ends. This CDR3 has 13 amino acids. CDR3 sequence (DNA): TGTGCCAGCAGTTATGAGATGAACACTGAAGCTTTCTTT. Translation gives CASSYEMNTEAFF.

This chain links TRBV11-2 with TRBJ1-1; no firm D call. V was shortened by 5 bases and J by 6 bases, with 7 bases between the two germline ends. CDR3 size: 11 residues. In germline, CDR1 is SGHAT, CDR2 FQNNGV. CDR3 protein: CASSQTAEAFF. The DNA of the CDR3 is TGTGCCAGCAGCCAGACGGCTGAAGCTTTCTTT.

This chain uses TRBV6-6 with TRBJ1-3; D is ambiguous. V dropped 0 bases and J dropped 0 bases, with 9 bases sitting between them. The CDR3 runs 16 residues. In germline, CDR1 is MNHNY, CDR2 SVGAGI (reference sequence). CDR3 DNA: TGTGCCAGCAGTTACTCGTCGCCGAGCTCTGGAAACACCATATATTTT. This gives the protein CASSYSSPSSGNTIYF.

The chain carries TRBV6-4 and TRBJ2-2, with D uncertain. This CDR3 comprises 13 residues. In germline, CDR1 is MRHNA, CDR2 SNTAGT. The V end lost 1 base, the J end lost 3 bases, and 3 bases lay between the germline ends. The CDR3 sequence: CASSDWDTGELFF. The CDR3 DNA sequence: TGTGCCAGCAGTGACTGGGACACCGGGGAGCTGTTTTTT.

The chain links TRBV10-3 to TRBJ2-1; TRBD2 is a possible D gene (7 bases). The V gene's germline CDR1 is ENHRY and CDR2 SYGVKD. V was trimmed by 3 bases and J by 7 bases, leaving 16 bases between them. The CDR3 totals 15 residues. As DNA, the CDR3 is TGTGCCATCAGTGATGAGGGGGAGGGCCAGAATGAGCAGTTCTTC. This encodes CAISDEGEGQNEQFF.

The J gene is TRBJ2-2, the V gene TRBV7-9, with D possibly being TRBD2 (6 bases). The CDR3 contains 18 residues. V lost 2 bases to trimming and J lost 4 bases, with 20 bases between them. Germline assignment: CDR1 SEHNR and CDR2 FQNEAQ (reference sequence). CDR3 sequence reads: CASSLPIGGALGTGELFF. In DNA form, the CDR3 reads TGTGCCAGCAGCTTACCCATCGGAGGGGCGTTAGGCACCGGGGAGCTGTTTTTT.